This T cell receptor beta chain was retrieved from a study of T-cell reconstitution after alpha-beta-depleted transplantation in children. Study-wide findings and caveats: One year post-transplant, T-cell counts and diversity were largely derived from T cells produced anew.

Germline V gene sequence: CDR1 DFQATT, CDR2 SNEGSKA (reference sequence). The CDR3 covers 12 residues. This clonotype was detected many times. What it binds is not known. As it was prepared, the TCRbeta library received unique molecular identifiers. Using its own MiXCR run on the PCR reads, TCRdb lists one record per CDR3 protein. Of roughly 670,000 distinct CDR3 sequences listed, approximately 14% are singletons. This receptor was taken from a girl aged 2-10 years with congenital amegakaryocytic thrombocytopenia, due to receive a stem cell transplant. The material sequenced was PBMCs, taken before TCRalphabeta/CD19-depleted stem cell transplant. This rearrangement joins TRBV20-1 to TRBJ2-3, with 11 bases matching TRBD2. CDR3 sequence reads: CKLAGVLDTQYF. The CDR3 nucleotides read TGCAAACTAGCGGGAGTACTAGATACGCAGTATTTT.